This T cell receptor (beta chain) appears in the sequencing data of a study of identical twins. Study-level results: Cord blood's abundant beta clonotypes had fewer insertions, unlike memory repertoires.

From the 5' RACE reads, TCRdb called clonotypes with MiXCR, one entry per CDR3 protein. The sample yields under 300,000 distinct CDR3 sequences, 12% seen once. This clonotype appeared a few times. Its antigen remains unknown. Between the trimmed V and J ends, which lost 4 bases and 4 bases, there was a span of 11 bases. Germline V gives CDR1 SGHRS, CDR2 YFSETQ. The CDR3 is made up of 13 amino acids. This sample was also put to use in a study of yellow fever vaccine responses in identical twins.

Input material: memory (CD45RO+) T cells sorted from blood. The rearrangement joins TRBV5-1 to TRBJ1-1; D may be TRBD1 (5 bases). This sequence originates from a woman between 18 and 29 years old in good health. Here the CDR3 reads CASSPWGGTEAFF. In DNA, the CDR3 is TGCGCCAGCAGCCCTTGGGGGGGCACTGAAGCTTTCTTT.